This T cell receptor beta chain is from a study of blood T cell repertoires in COVID-19. The assay was immunoSEQ multiplex PCR, and TCRdb's table has in-frame clones only and misses some. The table includes some 72,000 clones, roughly 80% detected once. Sequenced material: peripheral blood. The receptor's source is a man over 45 with COVID-19, enrolled during active disease.

Here the CDR3 DNA reads TGTGCCAGCAGCCAACGCGGACTAGTACGGGAAAAACTGTTTTTT. Amino acids: CASSQRGLVREKLFF. J is TRBJ1-4 and V is TRBV9; D gene unclear. Germline CDR1 and CDR2: SGDLS and YYNGEE. This CDR3 is built from 15 residues. V shed 4 bases and J shed 8 bases, with 18 bases lying between them.